The clone carrying this T cell receptor (beta chain) was picked up many times. The sample comes from a study of T cells after posttransplantation cyclophosphamide. Cyclophosphamide on days +3 and +4 followed busulfan-fludarabine conditioning and a marrow graft. The CDR3 covers 16 residues. V lost 5 bases and J lost 6; bases outside the gene matches: 8. CDR1 MDHEN and CDR2 SYDVKM come from the germline V gene. Data came from immunoSEQ multiplex PCR; TCRdb stores just in-frame clones and leaves some out. The sample shows about 12,000 clones, none of them appearing just once. Sequenced here: PBMCs, sampled after allogeneic stem cell transplant with posttransplant cyclophosphamide. This chain joins TRBV28 and TRBJ2-3, with 13 bases aligning to TRBD2. The sequence came from a female patient aged 40-50 years who received an allogeneic stem cell transplant from an unrelated donor, was CMV-positive, and had acute GVHD only. Some T cells may originate from the graft donor. The CDR3 sequence: CASSPRTSGGSDTQYF. The DNA of the CDR3 is TGTGCCAGCAGTCCTCGGACTAGCGGGGGTTCGGATACGCAGTATTTT. The complete variable domain, with remaining parts taken from reference TRBV28 and TRBJ2-3, reads DVKVTQSSRYLVKRTGEKVFLECVQDMDHENMFWYRQDPGLGLRLIYFSYDVKMKEKGDIPEGYSVSREKKERFSLILESASTNQTSMYLCASSPRTSGGSDTQYFGPGTRLTVL.